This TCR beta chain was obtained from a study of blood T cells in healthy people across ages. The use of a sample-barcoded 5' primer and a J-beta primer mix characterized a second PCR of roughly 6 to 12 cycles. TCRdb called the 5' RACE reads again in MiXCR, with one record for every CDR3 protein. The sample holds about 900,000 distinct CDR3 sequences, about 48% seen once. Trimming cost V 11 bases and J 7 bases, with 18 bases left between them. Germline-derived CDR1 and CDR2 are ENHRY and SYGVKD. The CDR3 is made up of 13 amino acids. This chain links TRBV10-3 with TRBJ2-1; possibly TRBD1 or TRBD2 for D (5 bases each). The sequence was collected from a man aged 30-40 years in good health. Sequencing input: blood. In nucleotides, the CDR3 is TGTGCCTCAGAAGCCGGGACCGCAAATGAGCAGTTCTTC. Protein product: CASEAGTANEQFF.